The 11 T cell receptor beta chains below come from one sample, sequenced in a study of blood T cell repertoires in COVID-19. Only in-frame clones appear in the TCRdb table, and some are missing; sequencing was by immunoSEQ multiplex PCR. The table includes roughly 220,000 clones, around 91% detected once. The sequenced material came from PBMCs or T cells enriched from blood (not recorded which). The receptors originated from a man in his thirties or forties who had been exposed to COVID-19.

The chain employs TRBV25-1 and TRBJ1-1; D perhaps matches TRBD1 (5 bases). With 4 bases removed from V and 3 bases from J, the gap between germline ends came to 9 bases. CDR3 length: 13 amino acids. Germline V gives CDR1 MGHDK, CDR2 SYGVNS. CDR3 bases: TGTGCCAGCAGTGTGGGAGGGGACACTGAAGCTTTCTTT. It translates to CASSVGGDTEAFF. The full variable domain, completed using reference TRBV25-1 and TRBJ1-1, is EADIYQTPRYLVIGTGKKITLECSQTMGHDKMYWYQQDPGMELHLIHYSYGVNSTEKGDLSSESTVSRIRTEHFPLTLESARPSHTSQYLCASSVGGDTEAFFGQGTRLTVV.

V is TRBV3-1 (or the pseudogene TRBV3-2) and J is TRBJ2-1; perhaps TRBD2 as D (6 bases). The germline V gene has CDR1 LGHDT and CDR2 YNNKEL (reference sequence). CDR3 length: 16 amino acids. Trimming shortened V by 4 bases and J by 0 bases, and 13 bases separated the two germline ends. CDR3 nucleotides: TGTGCCAGCAGCCCCCGGGACGGGAGCTCCTACAATGAGCAGTTCTTC. Encoded protein: CASSPRDGSSYNEQFF.

The chain links TRBV9 to TRBJ2-3, with 11 bases that match TRBD2. Looked up from germline, CDR1 is SGDLS and CDR2 is YYNGEE. Trimming removed 3 bases from V and 5 bases from J; junction bases left unmatched: 2. The CDR3 has 14 amino acids. In nucleotides, the CDR3 is TGTGCCAGCAGCGGACTAGCGGGGCGAGATACGCAGTATTTT. Translated, it gives CASSGLAGRDTQYF.

The chain joins TRBV20-1 to TRBJ1-3; the match to TRBD1 covers 9 bases. Looked up from germline, CDR1 is DFQATT and CDR2 is SNEGSKA (reference sequence). V was pared by 3 bases and J by 2 bases, with 8 bases of the junction left unmatched. The CDR3 is 16 amino acids. CDR3 sequence (DNA): TGCAGTGCTAGTCCCGGGACAGGGCCAACTGGAAACACCATATATTTT. It encodes CSASPGTGPTGNTIYF.

This clone was counted once. The chain carries TRBV5-5 and TRBJ2-3; weak D call: TRBD2 (5 bases). The CDR3 is made up of 14 amino acids. Trimming stripped 5 bases from V and 1 base from J, with 11 bases between. Germline V gene sequence: CDR1 SGHKS, CDR2 YYEKEE (reference sequence). Here the CDR3 DNA reads TGTGCCAGCAGTCGTAGCGCGGGCACAGATACGCAGTATTTT. Its protein is CASSRSAGTDTQYF.

This sequence joins TRBV11-3 and TRBJ2-5; D is ambiguous. V was cut by 4 bases and J by 0 bases, with 9 bases left in between. In germline, CDR1 is SGHNT, CDR2 YENEEA. This CDR3 has 14 residues. The CDR3 loop is CASSYDSYQETQYF. CDR3 bases: TGTGCCAGCAGCTATGACTCGTACCAAGAGACCCAGTACTTC. Supplemented by reference TRBV11-3 and TRBJ2-5, the full variable domain reads EAGVVQSPRYKIIEKKQPVAFWCNPISGHNTLYWYLQNLGQGPELLIRYENEEAVDDSQLPKDRFSAERLKGVDSTLKIQPAELGDSAVYLCASSYDSYQETQYFGPGTRLLVL.

The chain carries TRBV5-1 and TRBJ2-3, with 10 positions matching TRBD1. CDR3 size: 16 residues. Looked up from germline, CDR1 is SGHRS and CDR2 is YFSETQ. V lost 0 bases, J lost 2 bases, and 3 bases stayed unmatched. The DNA of the CDR3 is TGCGCCAGCAGCTTGGGGACAGGGGGAAACACAGATACGCAGTATTTT. This codes for CASSLGTGGNTDTQYF.

This CDR3 reads CASSQEIPPGRLTDTQYF. The CDR3 DNA sequence: TGTGCCAGCAGCCAAGAGATCCCCCCAGGGAGGTTGACAGATACGCAGTATTTT. The chain combines TRBV3-1 (or the pseudogene TRBV3-2) with TRBJ2-3, with a weak D call TRBD2 (6 bases). V lost 0 bases and J 3 bases, leaving 19 bases between the germline ends. This CDR3 has 18 residues. Germline loops: CDR1 LGHDT, CDR2 YNNKEL (reference sequence).

The chain combines TRBV2 with TRBJ2-7; 9 bases agree with TRBD1. Losses at the gene ends were 6 bases for V and 6 bases for J; bases not matched to a gene: 12. The CDR3 loop spans 15 amino acids. Germline V gene sequence: CDR1 SNHLY, CDR2 FYNNEI. In nucleotides, the CDR3 is TGTGCCAGCAGGGCCTACCGGGACAGGGTTCTCGAGCAGTACTTC. Translating it yields CASRAYRDRVLEQYF. Full variable domain (rest looked up from reference TRBV2 and TRBJ2-7): EPEVTQTPSHQVTQMGQEVILRCVPISNHLYFYWYRQILGQKVEFLVSFYNNEISEKSEIFDDQFSVERPDGSNFTLKIRSTKLEDSAMYFCASRAYRDRVLEQYFGPGTRLTVT.

This chain uses TRBV3-1 (or the pseudogene TRBV3-2) with TRBJ2-3; 9 nucleotides agree with TRBD2. The trim removed 3 bases at V and 2 bases at J, leaving 9 bases unmatched. The germline CDR1 and CDR2 sequences are LGHDT and YNNKEL (reference sequence). This CDR3 is 17 amino acids long. CDR3: CASSHGRRGGPTDTQYF. As DNA, the CDR3 is TGTGCCAGCAGCCACGGGCGGCGGGGGGGCCCCACAGATACGCAGTATTTT.

The chain combines TRBV9 with TRBJ2-1; D remains ambiguous. The CDR3 covers 19 residues. From germline, CDR1 is SGDLS and CDR2 YYNGEE. Trimming cost V 3 bases and J 0 bases, with 22 bases left between them. As DNA, the CDR3 is TGTGCCAGCAGCGGCTCTCGAGCCGGGTCATCTCCCTCCTACAATGAGCAGTTCTTC. This gives the protein CASSGSRAGSSPSYNEQFF.